This passage covers 18 T cell receptor beta chains from one sample sequenced in a study of T-cell reconstitution after alpha-beta-depleted transplantation in children. Preparation of the TCRbeta library involved a method that used unique molecular identifiers. In TCRdb, the PCR reads were re-called with MiXCR into one record per CDR3 protein. The sample includes hundreds of thousands of distinct CDR3 sequences, 13% of them seen just once. The sequencing used PBMCs, mostly from graft donor cells, collected 360 days after TCRalphabeta/CD19-depleted stem cell transplant. These receptors originate from a male patient between 10 and 17 years old who had a stem cell transplant for acute myeloid leukemia, so the T cells may come from the graft donor.

This clonotype occurred a few times. Being one base from a much bigger clone, this may be a read error. V gene TRBV7-9 combines with J gene TRBJ2-7; no definite D call. This CDR3 region has 12 residues. CDR1 is SEHNR and CDR2 is FQNEAQ in the germline V gene (reference sequence). V lost 2 bases, J lost 0 bases, and 2 bases lay in between. The CDR3 DNA follows: TGTGCCAGCAGCTTATTCTCCTACGAGCAGTACTTC. Protein product: CASSLFSYEQYF.

The rearrangement links TRBV20-1 to TRBJ2-3, with 9 nucleotides matching TRBD2. CDR1 DFQATT and CDR2 SNEGSKA come from the germline V gene (reference sequence). Losses at the gene ends were 4 bases for V and 5 bases for J; bases not matched to a gene: 10. The CDR3 is made up of 15 amino acids. The CDR3 region has the DNA TGCAGTGCTACTCTAGCGGGAACAGTTGTAGATACGCAGTATTTT. As protein: CSATLAGTVVDTQYF.

This clonotype was seen a few times. This rearrangement joins TRBV20-1 to TRBJ2-7; 12 bases map to TRBD2. The V gene's germline CDR1 is DFQATT and CDR2 SNEGSKA (reference sequence). After removal of 5 bases from V and 2 bases from J, the junction contained 4 bases not matched to a gene. This CDR3 comprises 14 residues. The CDR3 DNA follows: TGCAGTGCTTGGACTAGCGGGACAACCTACGAGCAGTACTTC. This codes for CSAWTSGTTYEQYF.

In its sample, this clonotype was seen many times. The gene calls are TRBV28 and TRBJ2-5; perhaps TRBD1 as D (7 bases). Germline V CDR1 and CDR2: MDHEN, SYDVKM. Between the trimmed V and J ends, which lost 6 bases and 1 base, there was a span of 12 bases. CDR3 length: 14 residues. DNA for the CDR3: TGTGCCAGCAGCGAGCAGGGGGGCCAAGAGACCCAGTACTTC. Its protein is CASSEQGGQETQYF.

V gene TRBV29-1 combines with J gene TRBJ2-7; D is possibly TRBD2 (6 bases). This CDR3 contains 13 residues. Germline V gives CDR1 SQVTM, CDR2 ANQGSEA. Trimming shortened V by 5 bases and J by 3 bases, and 14 bases separated the two germline ends. The CDR3 DNA reads as TGCAGCGTTCGCAAGGCCGGGGGCTACGAGCAGTACTTC. This codes for CSVRKAGGYEQYF.

The chain combines TRBV28 with TRBJ2-2; no clear D. Germline V gene sequence: CDR1 MDHEN, CDR2 SYDVKM. Trimming took off 5 bases at V and 6 bases at J, with 13 bases between the two ends. The CDR3 sequence is 14 residues long. CDR3 coding DNA: TGTGCCAGCAGTCTCCACGCCTACCCCGGGGAGCTGTTTTTT. The encoded protein is CASSLHAYPGELFF.

This clonotype was observed at least ten times. The chain recombines TRBV5-1 with TRBJ1-2; D may be TRBD1 (6 bases). The CDR3 totals 14 residues. Between the trimmed V and J ends, which lost 4 bases and 1 base, there was a span of 11 bases. CDR1 is SGHRS and CDR2 is YFSETQ in the germline V gene. CDR3 region: CASSPGQINYGYTF. The CDR3 DNA reads as TGCGCCAGCAGCCCCGGACAGATTAACTATGGCTACACCTTC. The full variable domain, with the rest looked up from reference TRBV5-1 and TRBJ1-2, is KAGVTQTPRYLIKTRGQQVTLSCSPISGHRSVSWYQQTPGQGLQFLFEYFSETQRNKGNFPGRFSGRQFSNSRSEMNVSTLELGDSALYLCASSPGQINYGYTFGSGTRLTVV.

J is TRBJ2-3 and V is TRBV20-1; possible D gene TRBD2, 5 bases. V was cut by 4 bases and J by 0 bases, with 11 bases left in between. Per germline, CDR1 DFQATT and CDR2 SNEGSKA (reference sequence). The CDR3 sequence is 14 residues long. CDR3 DNA: TGCAGTGCTAAGGGTGACTACAGCACAGATACGCAGTATTTT. It codes for CSAKGDYSTDTQYF.

The chain uses TRBV7-9 and TRBJ1-2, with a possible D match to TRBD1 (5 bases). The CDR3 loop spans 17 amino acids. Germline V lookup: CDR1 SEHNR, CDR2 FQNEAQ (reference sequence). V lost 0 bases, J lost 1 base, and 15 bases lay in between. The chain's CDR3 is CASSLASWYRRNYGYTF. The CDR3 DNA reads as TGTGCCAGCAGCTTAGCGTCGTGGTACAGGCGTAACTATGGCTACACCTTC.

This clonotype was found a few times. This chain uses TRBV9 with TRBJ2-3, with 7 nucleotides matching TRBD2. Germline lookup yields CDR1 SGDLS and CDR2 YYNGEE. This CDR3 is built from 18 residues. Unmatched junction bases numbered 11, after V lost 1 base and J lost 0 bases. As DNA, the CDR3 is TGTGCCAGCAGCGTACGTCCCAGCGGGGTTTCTAGCACAGATACGCAGTATTTT. Translating it yields CASSVRPSGVSSTDTQYF.

The chain links TRBV7-6 to TRBJ2-1, with 7 bases fitting TRBD2. V dropped 5 bases and J dropped 7; count of bases not matched to a gene: 11. The length of the CDR3 is 15 residues. Germline lookup yields CDR1 SGHVS and CDR2 FNYEAQ. The chain's CDR3 is CASSLTSGNWNEQFF. The CDR3 DNA is TGTGCCAGCAGCCTGACAAGCGGGAATTGGAATGAGCAGTTCTTC.

This clonotype was detected only a few times. The V gene is TRBV7-6, the J gene TRBJ2-7; 8 nucleotides line up with TRBD1. Germline CDR1 reads SGHVS; CDR2 reads FNYEAQ. The CDR3 has 16 residues. V gave up 1 base and J gave up 4 bases; unmatched junction bases: 9. This CDR3 is CASSLVEGQDGYEQYF. CDR3 nucleotides: TGTGCCAGCAGCTTAGTAGAGGGACAGGACGGATACGAGCAGTACTTC.

The J gene is TRBJ2-7, the V gene TRBV11-2; 9 bases map to TRBD1. V shed 5 bases, J shed 3 bases, and the junction held 8 bases outside the gene matches. Looked up from germline, CDR1 is SGHAT and CDR2 is FQNNGV. CDR3 size: 15 residues. The CDR3 coding sequence is TGTGCCAGCAGCCCGTTACAGGGGGCGGGCTACGAGCAGTACTTC. Translation: CASSPLQGAGYEQYF.

J is TRBJ2-1 and V is TRBV6-2 or TRBV6-3; D perhaps matches TRBD1 (5 bases). The CDR3 has 15 amino acids. V shed 0 bases and J shed 3 bases, with 9 bases lying between them. Germline V gene lookup returns CDR1 MNHEY and CDR2 SVGEGT. For the CDR3, the DNA is TGTGCCAGCAGTTACTCGGTCCAGGGCTACAATGAGCAGTTCTTC. It yields the protein CASSYSVQGYNEQFF.

On this clonotype itself: A much larger clone is a single base away; this may be a read error. J is TRBJ2-2 and V is TRBV7-2; 8 nucleotides align to TRBD2. The CDR3 covers 16 residues. Germline CDR1 is SGHTA and CDR2 is FQGNSA. CDR3 in DNA: TGTGGCAGCAGCTCTCAAGCGGGAGTGAACACCGGGGAGCTGTTTTTT. Protein sequence: CGSSSQAGVNTGELFF.

This clonotype was seen a handful of times. This sequence joins TRBV11-1 and TRBJ2-4, with D perhaps matching TRBD2 (6 bases). The CDR3 totals 18 residues. Germline V gene lookup returns CDR1 SGHAT and CDR2 FQDESV (reference sequence). Deletions cut 0 bases from V and 2 bases from J, with 17 bases between. The CDR3 DNA reads TGTGCCAGCAGCTTAGCGCTCCCTGGACTAAATACCAAAAACATTCAGTACTTC. The encoded protein is CASSLALPGLNTKNIQYF.

This clonotype was seen at least ten times. This rearrangement joins TRBV28 to TRBJ2-1; 8 bases are a match to TRBD1. Germline V CDR1 and CDR2: MDHEN, SYDVKM. V shed 8 bases and J 3 bases; nucleotides not matched to a gene: 6. The CDR3 runs 14 residues. CDR3 nucleotides: TGTGCCAGCTATCGGACAGGGCTCTACAATGAGCAGTTCTTC. It yields the protein CASYRTGLYNEQFF.

Note on this clonotype: A junction boundary mismatches the germline segment, possibly from a read error. The CDR3 DNA follows: TGTGCTAGCAGCCCAGGGGGCGGGAGACGCCAAGAGACCCAGTACTTC. Protein sequence: CASSPGGGRRQETQYF. The chain carries TRBV7-7 and TRBJ2-5; D perhaps matches TRBD1 (8 bases). Germline V lookup: CDR1 SSHAT, CDR2 FNYEAQ (reference sequence). This CDR3 is 16 amino acids long.